The 6 T cell receptor beta chains below come from one sample, sequenced in a study of Ad26.COV2.S vaccination and SARS-CoV-2 variants (dated by TCRdb to the early 2020s). Read against the paper, the sample's treatment or condition label means: approximately 18 received Ad26.COV2.S at low or high dose, single or two shots; several received placebo; per-sample allocation not given. For vaccine and placebo recipients, the sequenced repertoires came from samples collected on day 63 after the first injection. Libraries were made using the immunoSEQ multiplex PCR assay. The immuneACCESS repertoire file appears here via TCRdb, limited to in-frame rearrangements. These files lack a portion of the clones; in checked studies, under half of the deficit traces to unresolved V genes, and the cause of the others is not known. This sample is represented by over 400,000 clones; 90% of them were singletons. Of the sample, about 4.4% is held by the ten largest clones.

The sequenced sample was peripheral blood, obtained in a trial of Ad26.COV2.S vaccine versus placebo. The origin of the receptors is a person between 18 and 65 years old who received the Ad26.COV2.S COVID-19 vaccine or a placebo.

The J gene is TRBJ1-5, the V gene TRBV21-1; the table assigns TRBD1, which was not confirmed against the DNA. TRBV21-1 is termed a pseudogene. This CDR3 has 15 residues. CDR3 loop: CASSGRGTPGQPQHF. Written as DNA, the CDR3 is TGTGCCAGCAGCGGCAGGGGTACTCCGGGTCAGCCCCAGCATTTT.

This clone was recorded once. V is TRBV11-1 and J is TRBJ2-1; 7 bases align to TRBD2. The CDR3 has 16 residues. Germline lookup yields CDR1 SGHAT and CDR2 FQDESV (reference sequence). V shed 3 bases and J 1 base; nucleotides not matched to a gene: 6. The CDR3 region has the DNA TGTGCCAGCAGCTTCTTTGGCGGGAGTTCCTACAATGAGCAGTTCTTC. This encodes CASSFFGGSSYNEQFF.

V and J are TRBV29-1 and TRBJ2-6; D is possibly TRBD1 or TRBD2 (5 bases each). Trimming removed 3 bases at V and 1 base at J, with 19 bases between. This CDR3 has 18 residues. Germline V CDR1 and CDR2: SQVTM, ANQGSEA. The CDR3 region has the DNA TGCAGCGTTGAGATCCGAGGGGTATTCCCTTCTGGGGCCAACGTCCTGACTTTC. This translates into CSVEIRGVFPSGANVLTF.

The gene calls are TRBV5-4 and TRBJ2-1, with 9 nucleotides matching TRBD2. Losses at the gene ends were 0 bases for V and 4 bases for J; bases not matched to a gene: 5. Germline CDR1 reads SGHNT; CDR2 reads YYREEE (reference sequence). This CDR3 comprises 16 residues. CDR3 DNA: TGTGCCAGCAGCTTGGAGGCGGGAGGGCTATACAATGAGCAGTTCTTC. Its translation: CASSLEAGGLYNEQFF.

The chain combines TRBV4-1 with TRBJ2-5; D tentatively fits TRBD1 or TRBD2 (6 bases each). V was pared by 0 bases and J by 5 bases, with 22 bases between. Germline lookup yields CDR1 MGHRA and CDR2 YSYEKL. The CDR3 contains 18 residues. The CDR3: CASSQDGGGLRIGETQYF. The DNA of the CDR3 is TGCGCCAGCAGCCAAGATGGAGGGGGACTCCGCATTGGGGAGACCCAGTACTTC.

V usage is TRBV3-1 (or the pseudogene TRBV3-2) and J usage is TRBJ1-4, with D possibly being TRBD1 (5 bases). Looked up from germline, CDR1 is LGHDT and CDR2 is YNNKEL (reference sequence). V was clipped by 4 bases and J by 0 bases, with 12 bases between them. The CDR3 totals 16 residues. CDR3 residues: CASSRSWDSTNEKLFF. CDR3 nucleotide sequence: TGTGCCAGCAGCCGTTCTTGGGACTCAACTAATGAAAAACTGTTTTTT.